This T cell receptor (beta chain) was captured by sequencing in a study of blood T cells in healthy people across ages. Study-level findings and limits: More naive CD4+ cells and higher diversity were found in long-lived than in aged donors.

The germline gives CDR1 MDHEN, CDR2 SYDVKM. There are 15 residues in the CDR3. V was cut by 2 bases and J by 2 bases, with 13 bases left in between. The authors ran a second PCR of roughly 6 to 12 cycles using a sample-barcoded 5' primer and a J-beta primer mix. One entry per CDR3 protein, called by TCRdb with MiXCR from the 5' RACE reads. The repertoire includes 700,000 to 950,000 distinct CDR3 sequences, 58% of them detected once, and approximately 21% sits in the top ten. Concerning this clonotype itself: The antigen is unknown.

This TCR came from a man aged 25-40 years in good health. The rearrangement links TRBV28 to TRBJ2-7, with D possibly matching TRBD1 (6 bases). Sample: blood. The CDR3 loop is CASSLSWGQAYEQYF. The CDR3 DNA is TGTGCCAGCAGTTTAAGTTGGGGACAAGCCTACGAGCAGTACTTC. The complete variable domain, with remaining parts taken from reference TRBV28 and TRBJ2-7, reads DVKVTQSSRYLVKRTGEKVFLECVQDMDHENMFWYRQDPGLGLRLIYFSYDVKMKEKGDIPEGYSVSREKKERFSLILESASTNQTSMYLCASSLSWGQAYEQYFGPGTRLTVT.